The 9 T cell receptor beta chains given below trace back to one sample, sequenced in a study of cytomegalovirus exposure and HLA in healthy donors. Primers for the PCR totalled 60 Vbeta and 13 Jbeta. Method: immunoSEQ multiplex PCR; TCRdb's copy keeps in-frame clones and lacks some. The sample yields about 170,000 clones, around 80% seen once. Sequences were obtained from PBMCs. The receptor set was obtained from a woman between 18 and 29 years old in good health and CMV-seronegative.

CDR3 nucleotide sequence: TGCAGCGTTGAATTGGGAGGATTTGGGACTGAAGCTTTCTTT. This encodes CSVELGGFGTEAFF. The genes are TRBV29-1 and TRBJ1-1; D gene ambiguous. The CDR3 contains 14 residues. CDR1 and CDR2 (germline): SQVTM, ANQGSEA. Trimming took 2 bases from V and 5 from J, leaving 15 bases between them.

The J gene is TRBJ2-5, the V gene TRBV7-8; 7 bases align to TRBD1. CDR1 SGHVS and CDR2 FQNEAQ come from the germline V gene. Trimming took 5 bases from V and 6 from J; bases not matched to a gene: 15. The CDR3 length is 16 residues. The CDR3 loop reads CASSDHGTAITQTQYF. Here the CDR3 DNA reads TGTGCCAGCAGCGACCACGGGACAGCTATCACGCAGACCCAGTACTTC.

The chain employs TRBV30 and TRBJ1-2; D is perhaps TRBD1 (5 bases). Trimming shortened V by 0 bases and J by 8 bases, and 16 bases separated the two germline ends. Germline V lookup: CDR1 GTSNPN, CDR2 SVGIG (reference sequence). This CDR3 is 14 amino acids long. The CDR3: CAWSVAGGRVGYTF. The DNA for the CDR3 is TGTGCCTGGAGTGTAGCGGGGGGGAGAGTAGGCTACACCTTC. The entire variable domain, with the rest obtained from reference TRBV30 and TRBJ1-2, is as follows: SQTIHQWPATLVQPVGSPLSLECTVEGTSNPNLYWYRQAAGRGLQLLFYSVGIGQISSEVPQNLSASRPQDRQFILSSKKLLLSDSGFYLCAWSVAGGRVGYTFGSGTRLTVV.

CDR3 sequence: CATSREFRTIGNTIYF. The CDR3 bases are TGTGCCACCAGCAGAGAATTCCGGACAATCGGAAACACCATATATTTT. This chain joins TRBV15 and TRBJ1-3; D is perhaps TRBD1 (5 bases). This CDR3 spans 16 amino acids. Trimming cost V 0 bases and J 4 bases, with 13 bases left between them. Germline CDR1 reads LNHNV; CDR2 reads YYDKDF (reference sequence).

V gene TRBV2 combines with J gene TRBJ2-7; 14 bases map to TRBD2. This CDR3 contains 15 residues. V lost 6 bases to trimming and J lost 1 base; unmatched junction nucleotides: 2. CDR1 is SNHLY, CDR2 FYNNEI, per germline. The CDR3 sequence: CASSRTSGRSYEQYF. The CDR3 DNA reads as TGTGCCAGCAGCCGGACTAGCGGGAGGTCCTACGAGCAGTACTTC.

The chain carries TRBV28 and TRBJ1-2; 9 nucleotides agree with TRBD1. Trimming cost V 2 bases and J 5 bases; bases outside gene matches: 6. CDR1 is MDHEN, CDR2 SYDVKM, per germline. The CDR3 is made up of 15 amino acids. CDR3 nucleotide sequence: TGTGCCAGCAGTTTAGCGGGACAGGGAATTTATGGCTACACCTTC. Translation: CASSLAGQGIYGYTF.

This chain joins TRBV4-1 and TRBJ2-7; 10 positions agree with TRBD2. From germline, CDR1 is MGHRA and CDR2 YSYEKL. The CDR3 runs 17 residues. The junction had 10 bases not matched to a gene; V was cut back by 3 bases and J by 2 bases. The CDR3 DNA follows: TGCGCCAGCAGCCAGACTGTTTCTAGCGGGGGTACCTACGAGCAGTACTTC. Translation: CASSQTVSSGGTYEQYF.

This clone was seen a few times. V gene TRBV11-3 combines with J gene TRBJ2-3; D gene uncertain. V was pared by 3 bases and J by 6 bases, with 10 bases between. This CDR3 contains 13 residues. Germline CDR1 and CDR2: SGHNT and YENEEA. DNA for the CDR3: TGTGCCAGCAGCTTTGGTAGTCCTGATACGCAGTATTTT. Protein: CASSFGSPDTQYF. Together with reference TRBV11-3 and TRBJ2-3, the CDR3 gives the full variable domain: EAGVVQSPRYKIIEKKQPVAFWCNPISGHNTLYWYLQNLGQGPELLIRYENEEAVDDSQLPKDRFSAERLKGVDSTLKIQPAELGDSAVYLCASSFGSPDTQYFGPGTRLTVL.

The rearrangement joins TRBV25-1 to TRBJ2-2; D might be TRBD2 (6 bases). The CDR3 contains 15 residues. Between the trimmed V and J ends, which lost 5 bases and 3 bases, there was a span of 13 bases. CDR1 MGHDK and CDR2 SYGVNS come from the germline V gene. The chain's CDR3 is CASSPPGTHTGELFF. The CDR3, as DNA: TGTGCCAGCAGTCCGCCCGGGACTCACACCGGGGAGCTGTTTTTT.